This passage covers 22 T cell receptor beta chains from one sample sequenced in a study of CD8+ T cells in alopecia areata. cDNA reverse transcribed from extracted RNA served as the sequencing template. TCRdb's copy holds only in-frame clones and misses some; the assay was immunoSEQ multiplex PCR. The repertoire consists of approximately 280,000 clones, none detected only once. The study sorted pooled cutaneous lymph node cells by CD4, CD8alpha, NKG2D, NKG2ACE and other markers. The source material was CD4+ T cells sorted from a lymph node. The receptors were gathered from a C3H/HeJ mouse with alopecia areata. The strain is characterized by the MHC haplotype H2-k.

Remarks on this clone: Gene names are the mouse ones. The read comes to an end 4 residues before the CDR3 does, leaving the germline J gene to fill in the end. This same CDR3 is encoded by further DNA sequences in the sample. V gene TRBV19 combines with J gene TRBJ2-4; D might be TRBD2 (5 bases). Germline CDR1 FNHDT, CDR2 SITEND (reference sequence). V was pared by 2 bases and J by 0 bases, with 7 bases between. The CDR3 is made up of 14 amino acids. CDR3 DNA (partial): TGTGCCAGCAGTATTACTGGCAGTCAAAAC. The encoded protein is CASSITGSQN. The full CDR3 is CASSITGSQNTLYF. Based on the CDR3 plus reference TRBV19 and TRBJ2-4, the full variable domain is GGIITQTPKFLIGQEGQKLTLKCQQNFNHDTMYWYRQDSGKGLRLIYYSITENDLQKGDLSEGYDASREKKSSFSLTVTSAQKNEMAVFLCASSITGSQNTLYFGAGTRLSVL.

A remark on this clone: The genes are named according to mouse. The read gets to within 4 residues of the CDR3 end, and the germline J gene fills in the rest. Other nucleotide sequences in the sample specify the same CDR3. The V gene is TRBV5, the J gene TRBJ2-1; D perhaps matches TRBD2 (6 bases). Germline lookup yields CDR1 LGHNA and CDR2 YNLKQL (reference sequence). The ends were cut back, 1 base at V and 1 base at J, with 8 bases in the middle. The CDR3 spans 15 residues. CDR3: CASSQVLGNYAEQFF. CDR3 DNA, as far as it was read: TGTGCCAGCAGCCAAGTCCTGGGGAACTATGCT.

This clone was seen only a few times. Mouse germline and gene names are used. The read falls 4 residues short of the CDR3 end, and the missing part is taken from the germline J gene. The chain uses TRBV13-2 and TRBJ2-2; D is perhaps TRBD2 (6 bases). V shed 7 bases and J shed 0 bases, with 10 bases lying between them. CDR1 is NNHNN and CDR2 is SYGAGS in the germline V gene (reference sequence). This CDR3 region has 14 residues. The DNA read from the CDR3 is TGTGCCAGCCGGCCTGGGGCAAACACCGGG. It encodes CASRPGANTG. The complete CDR3 sequence is CASRPGANTGQLYF.

This clone has more than one count but fewer than ten. Gene names follow the mouse nomenclature. The observed sequence ends 4 residues before the CDR3 terminus, with the missing tail filled in from the germline J gene. The genes are TRBV17 and TRBJ2-3; maybe TRBD1 (5 bases). This CDR3 is 15 amino acids long. Germline assignment: CDR1 MNHDT and CDR2 YYDKIL. Trimming stripped 2 bases from V and 2 bases from J, with 11 bases between. CDR3 DNA, as far as it was read: TGTGCTAGCAGTAGACGAGGGGTTGATGCAGAA. Amino acids: CASSRRGVDAE. The full CDR3 protein is CASSRRGVDAETLYF.

This clone turned up a few times. Germline and genes here are mouse. The read is 4 residues too short to cover the CDR3 end, so that end is filled in from the germline J gene. This sequence joins TRBV19 and TRBJ2-1, with 10 bases matching TRBD2. The length of the CDR3 is 16 residues. Germline V CDR1 and CDR2: FNHDT, SITEND (reference sequence). Trimming at V came to 0 bases and at J to 5 bases, leaving 5 bases not matched to a gene. CDR3: CASSIVTGGIDAEQFF. The CDR3 DNA, read in part, is TGTGCCAGCAGTATAGTGACTGGGGGGATTGATGCT.

This clone has more than one count but fewer than ten. Gene names and germline refer to mouse. The CDR3 end lies 4 residues beyond the end of the read and is filled in from the germline J gene. The chain recombines TRBV13-1 with TRBJ2-1, with 14 nucleotides matching TRBD2. The J segment lost 3 bases and the V segment lost 4 bases, leaving 6 bases of the junction unmatched. The CDR3 has 17 amino acids. Germline-derived CDR1 and CDR2 are NSHNY and SYGAGN. The CDR3 DNA, read in part, is TGTGCCAGCAGTCCTACCGGGACTGGGGGGGCCTATGCT. Translated, it gives CASSPTGTGGAYA. The full-length CDR3 reads as CASSPTGTGGAYAEQFF.

Worth noting for this clone: Gene names denote mouse genes. The read is 4 residues too short to cover the CDR3 end, so that end is filled in from the germline J gene. The gene calls are TRBV13-3 and TRBJ2-5; the D gene is possibly TRBD2 (5 bases). The CDR3 is 14 residues long. The V and J ends lost 5 bases and 0 bases respectively, with 10 bases between them. CDR1 NNHDY and CDR2 SYVADS come from the germline V gene. The covered CDR3 bases are TGTGCCAGCAGGCCTGGGTATAACCAAGAC. Its protein is CASRPGYNQD. From start to end, the CDR3 is CASRPGYNQDTQYF.

Remarks on this clone: The gene symbols are mouse symbols. Read sequence stops 4 residues before the CDR3 end, and the germline J gene provides the missing end. The chain links TRBV2 to TRBJ2-5, with a possible D match to TRBD1 (6 bases). V was trimmed by 2 bases and J by 3 bases, leaving 9 bases between them. This CDR3 is 14 amino acids long. CDR1 is LGHNA, CDR2 YSYQKL, per germline. CDR3 DNA (partial): TGTGCCAGCAGCCAACAGGGGAAGCAAGAC. Its translation: CASSQQGKQD. From start to end, the CDR3 is CASSQQGKQDTQYF.

This clone was seen more than once but under ten times. Gene names are the mouse ones. The read is 4 residues too short to cover the CDR3 end, so that end is filled in from the germline J gene. Other DNA sequences in this sample translate to the same CDR3. The V gene is TRBV1, the J gene TRBJ1-1, with TRBD1 matching 11 bases. From germline, CDR1 is NSQYPW and CDR2 LRSPGD (reference sequence). CDR3 length equals 13 residues. The CDR3 here is CTCSAGTGGEVFF. The sequenced part of the CDR3 DNA is TGCACCTGCAGTGCCGGGACAGGGGGA.

In its sample, this clone was seen a few times. Mouse germline and gene names are used. The read is 4 residues too short to cover the CDR3 end, so that end is filled in from the germline J gene. Other DNA sequences in this sample translate to the same CDR3. This chain joins TRBV19 and TRBJ2-1; 7 bases match TRBD1. The germline CDR1 and CDR2 sequences are FNHDT and SITEND (reference sequence). V dropped 3 bases and J dropped 2; count of bases not matched to a gene: 2. CDR3 length: 14 amino acids. The covered CDR3 bases are TGTGCCAGCAGTACAGGGACAGACTATGCT. Protein: CASSTGTDYA. The complete CDR3 reads CASSTGTDYAEQFF. The complete variable domain, with remaining parts taken from reference TRBV19 and TRBJ2-1, reads GGIITQTPKFLIGQEGQKLTLKCQQNFNHDTMYWYRQDSGKGLRLIYYSITENDLQKGDLSEGYDASREKKSSFSLTVTSAQKNEMAVFLCASSTGTDYAEQFFGPGTRLTVL.

Notes on this clone: Gene names and germline match the mouse. The read stops 4 residues short of the end of the CDR3; the missing end is completed from the germline J gene. The J gene is TRBJ1-1, the V gene TRBV19; the match to TRBD1 covers 11 bases. This CDR3 is 13 amino acids long. Germline CDR1 and CDR2: FNHDT and SITEND (reference sequence). The CDR3 sequence: CASSRDRGLEVFF. Incomplete CDR3 DNA: TGTGCCAGCAGTCGGGACAGGGGGTTA.

This clone was observed a handful of times. Gene names and germline match the mouse. The observed sequence ends 3 residues before the CDR3 terminus, with the missing tail filled in from the germline J gene. The rearrangement links TRBV13-3 to TRBJ1-6, with a possible D match to TRBD1 (5 bases). TRBJ1-6 is sorted into the ORF group, with uncertain function. This CDR3 region has 14 residues. Trimming took off 5 bases at V and 3 bases at J, with 9 bases between the two ends. Germline V gives CDR1 NNHDY, CDR2 SYVADS. The DNA read from the CDR3 is TGTGCCAGCAGGAGACAGATCTATAATTCGCCC. This gives the protein CASRRQIYNSP. The complete CDR3 sequence is CASRRQIYNSPLYF.

This clone was seen more than once but under ten times. The gene symbols are mouse symbols. The observed sequence ends 4 residues before the CDR3 terminus, with the missing tail filled in from the germline J gene. The chain links TRBV13-1 to TRBJ1-1; D is undetermined. Germline V gene data show CDR1 as NSHNY and CDR2 as SYGAGN. CDR3 length: 11 residues. V lost 4 bases and J 1 base, leaving 2 bases between the germline ends. The CDR3 here is CASSQNTEVFF. The DNA read from the CDR3 is TGTGCCAGCAGTCAAAACACA.

This clone was seen many times. The listed genes are named as in mouse. Coverage ceases 3 residues before the CDR3 finishes, and the germline J gene fills in the end. Other DNA sequences in the sample encode the same CDR3. J is TRBJ1-6 and V is TRBV19; 9 nucleotides agree with TRBD1. TRBJ1-6 is filed as an ORF, its function uncertain. From germline, CDR1 is FNHDT and CDR2 SITEND (reference sequence). CDR3 size: 15 residues. V trimming: 2 bases; J trimming: 3 bases; junction bases outside the gene matches: 0. Partial CDR3 DNA: TGTGCCAGCAGTATGACAGGGGGCTATAATTCGCCC. Protein: CASSMTGGYNSP. The complete CDR3 sequence is CASSMTGGYNSPLYF.

This clone has just a few counts. It may be a read error: a sequence one base away is much more abundant. The gene names given are mouse names. The read is 4 residues too short to cover the CDR3 end, so that end is filled in from the germline J gene. J is TRBJ2-1 and V is TRBV29; D remains unclear. CDR3 length equals 11 residues. V lost 6 bases, J lost 4 bases, and 4 bases lay in between. CDR1 and CDR2 (germline): MSHET, SYDVDS. CDR3: CASSQYAEQFF. The CDR3 DNA, read in part, is TGTGCTAGCAGCCAGTATGCT.

On this clone itself: Gene names refer to mouse genes. With the read ending 4 residues before the CDR3 end, the germline J gene is used to fill in that end. The V call is TRBV5, the J call TRBJ1-1, with TRBD1 identical over 9 bases. This CDR3 is built from 15 residues. With V trimmed by 1 base and J by 4 bases, 4 bases remained unmatched. The germline CDR1 and CDR2 sequences are LGHNA and YNLKQL (reference sequence). The CDR3 DNA, read in part, is TGTGCCAGCAGCCAAGGGACAGGGGAAGGCACA. Residues: CASSQGTGEGT. The full CDR3 protein is CASSQGTGEGTEVFF.

This clone was seen only a few times. All gene names here are mouse names. The CDR3 end is not reached by the read, which stops 4 residues before it; the germline J gene fills it in. The J gene is TRBJ2-1, the V gene TRBV13-2; 12 bases align to TRBD1. The CDR3 length is 16 residues. Germline V gene sequence: CDR1 NNHNN, CDR2 SYGAGS (reference sequence). The sequenced part of the CDR3 DNA is TGTGCCAGCGGTGACCCGGGACAGGGGGCGCGCGCT. As protein: CASGDPGQGARA. From start to end, the CDR3 is CASGDPGQGARAEQFF.

In the case of this clone: The gene names here belong to mouse. The CDR3 loop reads CASSPRDWGNSYEQYF. The CDR3 bases that were read are TGTGCCAGCAGCCCTCGGGACTGGGGTAACTCCTAT. The chain links TRBV5 to TRBJ2-7, with TRBD2 matching over 10 bases. The read ends 4 residues before the CDR3 terminus; that terminus is restored from the germline J gene. Germline lookup yields CDR1 LGHNA and CDR2 YNLKQL (reference sequence). There are 16 residues in the CDR3. V lost 4 bases, J lost 0 bases, and 6 bases stayed unmatched.

This clone was seen a few times. The listed genes are named as in mouse. From the germline J gene comes the end of the CDR3, since the read stops 4 residues before it. The chain employs TRBV21 and TRBJ1-1; TRBD1 aligns across 8 bases. TRBV21 belongs to the ORF category, with a function that is uncertain. Losses at the gene ends were 6 bases for V and 0 bases for J; bases not matched to a gene: 6. The CDR3 is 15 residues long. The chain's CDR3 is CASRDRERANTEVFF. CDR3 DNA, as far as it was read: TGTGCTAGCAGGGACAGGGAGAGGGCAAACACA.

The table lists this clone with a few counts. Genes and germline come from the mouse. With the read ending 4 residues before the CDR3 end, the germline J gene is used to fill in that end. V is TRBV1 and J is TRBJ2-4, with 8 bases that match TRBD1. Germline lookup yields CDR1 NSQYPW and CDR2 LRSPGD (reference sequence). The CDR3 contains 15 residues. The CDR3 sequence: CTCSADLTGENTLYF. The CDR3 bases that were read are TGCACCTGCAGTGCAGACCTGACAGGGGAGAAC.

There are a few counts of this clone. Any gene name here is a mouse gene name. The missing CDR3 end, 4 residues past where the read stops, is filled in from the germline J gene. The chain recombines TRBV14 with TRBJ2-7, with a possible D match to TRBD1 (6 bases). This CDR3 is 15 amino acids long. V dropped 5 bases and J dropped 0 bases, with 15 bases sitting between them. CDR1 SGHDT and CDR2 FRDEAV come from the germline V gene. The CDR3 loop is CASRHSGHSSYEQYF. The sequenced CDR3 bases are TGTGCCAGCAGGCACTCGGGACATAGCTCCTAT.

A few counts support this clone. The gene symbols are mouse symbols. From the germline J gene comes the end of the CDR3, since the read stops 4 residues before it. Other DNA sequences of this sample code for an identical CDR3. The chain has TRBV5 and TRBJ2-1, with TRBD1 matching over 8 bases. The CDR3 loop spans 13 amino acids. The germline gives CDR1 LGHNA, CDR2 YNLKQL (reference sequence). CDR3 amino acids: CASSQTGVAEQFF. The part of the CDR3 DNA that was read is TGTGCCAGCAGCCAGACAGGGGTGGCT.